The 32 T cell receptor beta chains in this list originate from one sample, sequenced in a study of identical twins. In TCRdb, the 5' RACE reads were re-called with MiXCR into one record per CDR3 protein. Here the sample spans about 200,000 distinct CDR3 sequences, around 6.9% being singletons. This sample was also put to use in a study of yellow fever vaccine responses in identical twins.

Sequencing was performed on memory (CD45RO+) T cells sorted from blood. These receptors all stem from a woman aged 18-29 years in good health.

This clonotype came up a few times. The chain is built from TRBV12-3 or TRBV12-4 and TRBJ2-7, with 10 bases lining up with TRBD1. CDR3 length equals 14 residues. The junction had 1 base not matched to a gene; V was cut back by 3 bases and J by 2 bases. The CDR3 DNA follows: TGTGCCAGCAGTTTTGGGACAGGGGCCTACGAGCAGTACTTC. This codes for CASSFGTGAYEQYF.

This clonotype was seen repeatedly, ten times or more. This chain links TRBV4-2 with TRBJ2-1; possibly TRBD2 for D (6 bases). Trimming took off 1 base at V and 14 bases at J, with 21 bases between the two ends. The CDR3 covers 15 residues. Germline-derived CDR1 and CDR2 are LGHNA and YNFKEQ. CDR3 nucleotide sequence: TGTGCCAGCAGCCAAGTCACGGGAGATTTGGGTTTGGAGTTCTTC. As protein: CASSQVTGDLGLEFF.

This rearrangement joins TRBV24-1 to TRBJ2-3; 14 bases fit TRBD2. This CDR3 is built from 17 residues. Per germline, CDR1 KGHDR and CDR2 SFDVKD. Unmatched junction bases numbered 6, after V lost 7 bases and J lost 1 base. The CDR3 bases are TGTGCCACCAGCTCGAGACTAGCGGGGGGGCGCACAGATACGCAGTATTTT. Its protein is CATSSRLAGGRTDTQYF.

This clonotype came up a few times. The V gene is TRBV5-1, the J gene TRBJ2-7, with D perhaps TRBD2 (5 bases). Germline V CDR1 and CDR2: SGHRS, YFSETQ. Trimming left V 6 bases short and J 0 bases short, with 7 bases between. CDR3 size: 12 residues. The CDR3 DNA reads TGCGCCAGCACTAGCAGCTCCTACGAGCAGTACTTC. It codes for CASTSSSYEQYF.

This clonotype showed up many times. Written as DNA, the CDR3 is TGCGCCAGCAGCTTGGTACCAGACTATGGCTACACCTTC. Translation gives CASSLVPDYGYTF. The V gene is TRBV5-1, the J gene TRBJ1-2, with D unclear. The length of the CDR3 is 13 residues. Deletions cut 0 bases from V and 3 bases from J, with 6 bases between. From germline, CDR1 is SGHRS and CDR2 YFSETQ.

The sample holds a few counts of this clonotype. The V and J genes are TRBV12-3 or TRBV12-4 and TRBJ2-5; a weak D match, TRBD2 (6 bases). This CDR3 spans 13 amino acids. Trimming took off 6 bases at V and 1 base at J, with 9 bases between the two ends. The chain's CDR3 is CASRRGSQETQYF. The CDR3 DNA sequence: TGTGCCAGCAGGCGGGGTAGCCAAGAGACCCAGTACTTC.

This clonotype was observed at least ten times. The J gene is TRBJ2-1, the V gene TRBV14, with 9 nucleotides matching TRBD2. V shed 3 bases and J 7 bases; nucleotides not matched to a gene: 10. Germline V CDR1 and CDR2: SGHDN, FVKESK. The CDR3 contains 16 residues. The CDR3 bases are TGTGCCAGCAGCCACCTCCTCGCGGGGGGGAGGAATGAGCAGTTCTTC. Translated, it gives CASSHLLAGGRNEQFF.

This clonotype was seen more than once but under ten times. The genes are TRBV28 and TRBJ2-1; 11 nucleotides match TRBD2. Germline trimming cut 3 bases from V and 9 bases from J; bases unmatched to any gene: 10. The CDR3 is 16 amino acids. Germline V CDR1 and CDR2: MDHEN, SYDVKM. CDR3 nucleotides: TGTGCCAGCAGTTTCTCTAGGCTAGCGGGAGGCGGTGAGCAGTTCTTC. The encoded protein is CASSFSRLAGGGEQFF.

This clonotype has ten or more counts. The chain is built from TRBV12-3 or TRBV12-4 and TRBJ1-4; 8 bases are a match to TRBD1. The CDR3 spans 14 residues. V was clipped by 5 bases and J by 6 bases; unmatched bases: 5. CDR3 sequence (DNA): TGTGCCAGCAGTCCAGGGGGCTGGGATGAAAAACTGTTTTTT. Translated, it gives CASSPGGWDEKLFF.

J is TRBJ2-2 and V is TRBV10-1, with D uncertain. The CDR3 has 12 amino acids. Germline V gene data show CDR1 as WNHNN and CDR2 as SYGVQD (reference sequence). V was shortened by 4 bases and J by 6 bases, with 6 bases between the two germline ends. The CDR3 DNA is TGCGCCAGCAGTGCTACCGCCGGGGAGCTGTTTTTT. Its protein product is CASSATAGELFF.

CDR3 sequence (DNA): TGCAGTGCTAGAGCCCGTGACAGGCCGCGAGGCGAGCAGTACTTC. As protein: CSARARDRPRGEQYF. The V gene is TRBV20-1, the J gene TRBJ2-7; D might be TRBD1 (6 bases). Looked up from germline, CDR1 is DFQATT and CDR2 is SNEGSKA (reference sequence). There are 15 residues in the CDR3. V lost 1 base and J lost 6, with 19 bases in between.

This clonotype has ten or more counts. The rearrangement joins TRBV28 to TRBJ2-7; D unclear. The CDR3 runs to 15 residues. Trimming took off 3 bases at V and 3 bases at J, with 15 bases between the two ends. Germline V lookup: CDR1 MDHEN, CDR2 SYDVKM. The CDR3 nucleotides are TGTGCCAGCAGTTTGGCTGGGCAGTGGGTCTACGAGCAGTACTTC. Translating it yields CASSLAGQWVYEQYF.

In this sample, this clonotype turned up many times. This chain uses TRBV12-3 or TRBV12-4 with TRBJ2-7, with D possibly TRBD1 on 5 matching bases. This CDR3 comprises 15 residues. V was cut by 0 bases and J by 5 bases, with 14 bases left in between. The chain's CDR3 is CASSLARQGNNEQYF. As DNA, the CDR3 is TGTGCCAGCAGTTTAGCGAGGCAGGGAAACAACGAGCAGTACTTC.

The rearrangement uses TRBV20-1 and TRBJ2-7; tentatively, D is TRBD1 (5 bases). Germline assignment: CDR1 DFQATT and CDR2 SNEGSKA (reference sequence). The length of the CDR3 is 14 residues. V was trimmed by 2 bases and J by 0 bases, leaving 11 bases between them. The CDR3 coding sequence is TGCAGTGCTAGATCAGGGCTTTTCTCCTACGAGCAGTACTTC. Translating gives CSARSGLFSYEQYF.

V gene TRBV20-1 combines with J gene TRBJ1-5, with unresolved D. Trimming cost V 1 base and J 0 bases, with 10 bases left between them. This CDR3 region has 15 residues. Germline assignment: CDR1 DFQATT and CDR2 SNEGSKA (reference sequence). CDR3 sequence (DNA): TGCAGTGCTAGAGGGGGAGTTTATAGCAATCAGCCCCAGCATTTT. Translation: CSARGGVYSNQPQHF.

This clonotype was seen many times. This sequence joins TRBV4-3 and TRBJ2-7, with 10 bases identical to TRBD2. From germline, CDR1 is LGHNA and CDR2 YSLEER. This CDR3 has 16 amino acids. The trim removed 1 base at V and 4 bases at J, leaving 7 bases unmatched. CDR3: CASSQVGAGGGYEQYF. The CDR3 DNA is TGCGCCAGCAGCCAAGTGGGAGCGGGAGGGGGTTACGAGCAGTACTTC.

The chain carries TRBV5-6 and TRBJ2-2; 10 bases are shared with TRBD1. The germline V gene has CDR1 SGHDT and CDR2 YYEEEE. This CDR3 has 16 residues. J was trimmed by 4 bases and V by 6 bases; bases with no gene match: 9. This CDR3 reads CASTLLGTGATGELFF. CDR3 in DNA: TGTGCCAGCACCCTCCTCGGGACAGGGGCCACCGGGGAGCTGTTTTTT. The entire variable domain, with the rest obtained from reference TRBV5-6 and TRBJ2-2, is as follows: DAGVTQSPTHLIKTRGQQVTLRCSPKSGHDTVSWYQQALGQGPQFIFQYYEEEERQRGNFPDRFSGHQFPNYSSELNVNALLLGDSALYLCASTLLGTGATGELFFGEGSRLTVL.

With respect to this clonotype: A much bigger clone sits one base away, suggesting this may be a read error. The gene calls are TRBV29-1 and TRBJ2-5, with 7 positions matching TRBD1. The germline V gene has CDR1 SQVTM and CDR2 ANQGSEA. This CDR3 is 14 amino acids long. The chain's CDR3 is CSVEGTGDQEAQYF. For the CDR3, the DNA is TGCAGCGTTGAAGGCACAGGGGACCAAGAGGCCCAGTACTTC.

The rearrangement links TRBV4-3 to TRBJ2-2, with 7 bases lining up with TRBD1. The V and J ends lost 4 bases and 5 bases, in that order; junction bases with no gene match: 4. The CDR3 totals 14 residues. Germline CDR1 and CDR2: LGHNA and YSLEER. The CDR3 DNA is TGCGCCAGCAGCCGGGACAGACTAACCGGGGAGCTGTTTTTT. It yields the protein CASSRDRLTGELFF.

In its sample, this clonotype was seen a few times. J is TRBJ2-5 and V is TRBV6-1, with D unclear. Trimming stripped 4 bases from V and 4 bases from J, with 4 bases between. CDR1 is MNHNS and CDR2 is SASEGT in the germline V gene. The CDR3 is 11 residues long. CDR3 DNA sequence: TGTGCCAGCAGTGCCAGAGAGACCCAGTACTTC. This encodes CASSARETQYF.

This clonotype turned up a few times. Sequence at one end of the junction differs from germline and may be a read error. The chain combines TRBV20-1 with TRBJ1-3; D not resolved. Germline CDR1 and CDR2: DFQATT and SNEGSKA (reference sequence). The CDR3 spans 17 residues. CDR3 region: CSARDEGRWSSGNTIYF. The CDR3 DNA sequence: TGCAGTGCTAGAGATGAGGGTCGGTGGAGTTCTGGGAACACCATATATTTT.

V gene TRBV20-1 combines with J gene TRBJ2-7; D gene unclear. The CDR3 has 14 amino acids. The V and J ends lost 0 bases and 3 bases respectively, with 12 bases between them. Looked up from germline, CDR1 is DFQATT and CDR2 is SNEGSKA (reference sequence). The CDR3: CSARDEEGFYEQYF. The CDR3 region has the DNA TGCAGTGCTAGAGATGAGGAAGGCTTCTACGAGCAGTACTTC.

This clonotype was counted ten times or more. This rearrangement joins TRBV6-5 to TRBJ2-5; D could derive from TRBD1 or TRBD2 (5 bases each). The germline CDR1 and CDR2 sequences are MNHEY and SVGAGI. The CDR3 is 14 amino acids. V was clipped by 0 bases and J by 10 bases, with 15 bases between them. This chain's CDR3 is CASSYSRGGVNQYF. The CDR3 DNA is TGTGCCAGCAGTTACTCACGTGGGGGAGTTAACCAGTACTTC.

This CDR3 reads CARAVGESYLMNTEAFF. The CDR3 bases are TGTGCCAGAGCGGTGGGGGAGTCTTATTTGATGAACACTGAAGCTTTCTTT. V is TRBV2 and J is TRBJ1-1; D may be TRBD1 (5 bases). Germline-derived CDR1 and CDR2 are SNHLY and FYNNEI. V was pared by 9 bases and J by 0 bases, with 23 bases between. CDR3 size: 17 residues.

This clonotype was recorded many times. The rearrangement links TRBV2 to TRBJ2-1, with D perhaps matching TRBD2 (5 bases). V shed 2 bases and J shed 9 bases, with 11 bases lying between them. This CDR3 contains 13 residues. The germline V gene encodes CDR1 SNHLY and CDR2 FYNNEI. The CDR3 is CASSESGSGEQFF. CDR3 bases: TGTGCCAGCAGTGAATCGGGGAGCGGTGAGCAGTTCTTC.

Only a few counts were recorded for this clonotype. The chain is built from TRBV3-1 and TRBJ2-5, with D perhaps TRBD1 or TRBD2 (6 bases each). This CDR3 has 16 residues. The germline V gene has CDR1 LGHDT and CDR2 YNNKEL (reference sequence). The V end was cut by 1 base, the J end by 5 bases, with 17 bases between. The CDR3 protein is CASSQGGSRGRETQYF. The CDR3, as DNA: TGTGCCAGCAGCCAAGGGGGGAGTCGGGGGCGGGAGACCCAGTACTTC.

The chain is built from TRBV28 and TRBJ1-5; tentative D call: TRBD1 (5 bases). Trimming shortened V by 6 bases and J by 1 base, and 10 bases separated the two germline ends. Germline V lookup: CDR1 MDHEN, CDR2 SYDVKM. The CDR3 length is 14 residues. The CDR3 region has the DNA TGTGCCAGCAGCGGGGGAGGAAGCAATCAGCCCCAGCATTTT. It codes for CASSGGGSNQPQHF.

A few counts support this clonotype. The chain uses TRBV6-1 and TRBJ1-2; D is perhaps TRBD1 (6 bases). Trimming removed 5 bases at V and 4 bases at J, with 20 bases between. The CDR3 contains 16 residues. Per the germline V gene, CDR1 is MNHNS and CDR2 is SASEGT. CDR3 sequence reads: CASSRVGTTATYGYTF. DNA of the CDR3: TGTGCCAGCAGTCGGGTTGGGACAACGGCCACCTATGGCTACACCTTC.

This clonotype came up many times. The J gene is TRBJ1-4, the V gene TRBV12-3 or TRBV12-4; D gene ambiguous. The length of the CDR3 is 15 residues. V shed 4 bases and J shed 0 bases, with 9 bases lying between them. CDR3 sequence reads: CASSSPGSTNEKLFF. CDR3 nucleotides: TGTGCCAGCAGTTCCCCAGGTTCAACTAATGAAAAACTGTTTTTT.

Ten or more counts support this clonotype. Written as DNA, the CDR3 is TGTGCCAGCAGCCGAACTGGACGGGATAATTCACCCCTCCACTTT. Protein: CASSRTGRDNSPLHF. This rearrangement joins TRBV7-2 to TRBJ1-6, with D unresolved. Trimming took 5 bases from V and 5 from J, leaving 13 bases between them. Germline CDR1 SGHTA, CDR2 FQGNSA. This CDR3 region has 15 residues.

This clonotype was observed many times. The junction departs from germline at one end; a sequencing error may be responsible. V and J are TRBV6-2 or TRBV6-3 and TRBJ2-1; D possibly matches TRBD1 or TRBD2 (7 bases each). This CDR3 has 15 amino acids. From germline, CDR1 is MNHEY and CDR2 SVGEGT. CDR3 amino acids: CASTRGGESWDSFLF. CDR3 DNA: TGTGCCAGCACTCGAGGGGGGGAAAGCTGGGACAGTTTTCTCTTC.

This clonotype was observed at least ten times. J is TRBJ2-1 and V is TRBV7-3; D is unclear. The CDR3 totals 13 residues. The ends were cut back, 2 bases at V and 4 bases at J, with 6 bases in the middle. The V gene's germline CDR1 is SGHTA and CDR2 FQGTGA. The CDR3 is CASSLGSYNEQFF. The CDR3, as DNA: TGTGCCAGCAGCTTAGGATCGTACAATGAGCAGTTCTTC.